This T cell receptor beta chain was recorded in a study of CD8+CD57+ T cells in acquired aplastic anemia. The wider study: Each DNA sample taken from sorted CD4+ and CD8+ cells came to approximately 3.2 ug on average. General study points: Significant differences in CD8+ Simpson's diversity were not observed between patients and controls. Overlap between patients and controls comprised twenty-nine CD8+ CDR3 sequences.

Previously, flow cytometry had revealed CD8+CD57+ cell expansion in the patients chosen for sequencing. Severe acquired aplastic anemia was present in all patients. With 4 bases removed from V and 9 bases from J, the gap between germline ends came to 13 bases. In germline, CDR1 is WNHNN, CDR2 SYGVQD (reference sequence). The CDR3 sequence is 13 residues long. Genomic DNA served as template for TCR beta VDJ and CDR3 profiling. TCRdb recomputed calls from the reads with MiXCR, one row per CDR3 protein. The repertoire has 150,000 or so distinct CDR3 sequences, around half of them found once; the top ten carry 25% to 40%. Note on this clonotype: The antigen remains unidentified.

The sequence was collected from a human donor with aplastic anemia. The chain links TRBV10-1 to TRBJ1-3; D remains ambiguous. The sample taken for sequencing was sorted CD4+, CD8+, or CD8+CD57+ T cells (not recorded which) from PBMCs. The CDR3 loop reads CASSVGLISTIYF. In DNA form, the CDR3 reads TGCGCCAGCAGTGTAGGGCTAATTAGCACCATATATTTT.